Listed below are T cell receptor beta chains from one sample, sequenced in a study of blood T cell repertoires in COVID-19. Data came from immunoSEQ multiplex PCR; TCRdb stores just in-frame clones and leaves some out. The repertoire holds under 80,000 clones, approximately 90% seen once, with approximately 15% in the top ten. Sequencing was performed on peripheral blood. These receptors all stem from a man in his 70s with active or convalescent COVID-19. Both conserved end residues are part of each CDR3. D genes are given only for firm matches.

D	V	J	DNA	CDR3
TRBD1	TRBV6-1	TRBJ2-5	TGTGCCAGCAGTGAATGGTGGACAGGGAGGGAGACCCAGTACTTC	CASSEWWTGRETQYF
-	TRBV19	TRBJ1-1	TGTGCCAGTAGTATTAGGACAGCGAACACTGAAGCTTTCTTT	CASSIRTANTEAFF
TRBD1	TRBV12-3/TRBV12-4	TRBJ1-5	TGTGCCAGCAGTGGACAGGGGGGTCAGCCCCAGCATTTT	CASSGQGGQPQHF
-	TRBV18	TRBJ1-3	TGTGCCAGCTCACCAAAGGAGAACTCTGGAAACACCATATATTTT	CASSPKENSGNTIYF
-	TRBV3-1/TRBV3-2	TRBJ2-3	TGTGCCAGCAGCCAGAGCGGCACAGATACGCAGTATTTT	CASSQSGTDTQYF
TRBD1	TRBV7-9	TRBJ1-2	TGTGCCAGCAGCCTCGACGAATGGGACAGGGTATATGGCTACACCTTC	CASSLDEWDRVYGYTF
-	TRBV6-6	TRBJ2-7	TGTGCCAGCAACCCGGGGGGCAACGAGCAGTACTTC	CASNPGGNEQYF
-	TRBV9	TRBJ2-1	TGTGCCAGCAGCGCCCAGGGGTCCTACAATGAGCAGTTCTTC	CASSAQGSYNEQFF
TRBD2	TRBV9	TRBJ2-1	TGTGCCAGCAGCGTAGATCCCACTAGCGGGGTAAGCTCCTACAATGAGCAGTTCTTC	CASSVDPTSGVSSYNEQFF
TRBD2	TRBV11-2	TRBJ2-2	TGTGCCAGCGGTTCCCCGGGACTAGCGGCCGGGGAGCTGTTTTTT	CASGSPGLAAGELFF
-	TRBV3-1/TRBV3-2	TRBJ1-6	TGTGCCAGCAGCCAAGATCCCCCAAATTCACCCCTCCACTTT	CASSQDPPNSPLHF
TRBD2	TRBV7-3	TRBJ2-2	TGTGCCAGCAGCCCTAGCGGTAACACCGGGGAGCTGTTTTTT	CASSPSGNTGELFF
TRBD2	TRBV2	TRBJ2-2	TGTGCCAGCAAAAGGCTAGCGGGAGTCGACACCGGGGAGCTGTTTTTT	CASKRLAGVDTGELFF
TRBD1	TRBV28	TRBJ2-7	TGTGCCAGCAGTCACTCCCGGGACAGGGCATACGAGCAGTACTTC	CASSHSRDRAYEQYF
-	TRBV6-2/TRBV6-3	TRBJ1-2	TGTGCCAGCAGTTACTCGAACAGGGATGGAGTTGACTTC	CASSYSNRDGVDF
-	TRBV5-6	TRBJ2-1	TGTGCCAGCAGCTTTTACGGAACAGGGAAGGACTATGAGCAGTTCTTC	CASSFYGTGKDYEQFF
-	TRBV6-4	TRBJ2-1	TGTGCCAGCAGTGAATTTCTGGTCCCAGGCCAGCAGTTCTTC	CASSEFLVPGQQFF